This entry concerns a single TCR beta chain. Profiling relied on immunoSEQ multiplex PCR, and the TCRdb table lists in-frame clones only, not all of them. The profile shows 40,000 to 45,000 clones, 70% of them singletons. This entry comes from a study of control samples from healthy donors and cancer patients. Germline V gene data show CDR1 as KGHSH and CDR2 as LQKENI. The CDR3 runs 15 residues. V was shortened by 2 bases and J by 1 base, with 9 bases between the two germline ends. The clonotype comes from a male donor with melanoma. This chain connects TRBV18 to TRBJ2-1; the D is unclear. The sample taken for sequencing was formalin-fixed, paraffin-embedded tissue. Here the CDR3 reads CASSPGVGSYNEQFF. As DNA, the CDR3 is TGTGCCAGCTCACCAGGGGTGGGTTCCTACAATGAGCAGTTCTTC. Filled out from reference TRBV18 and TRBJ2-1, the complete variable domain reads NAGVMQNPRHLVRRRGQEARLRCSPMKGHSHVYWYRQLPEEGLKFMVYLQKENIIDESGMPKERFSAEFPKEGPSILRIQQVVRGDSAAYFCASSPGVGSYNEQFFGPGTRLTVL.